The 12 T cell receptor beta chains given below trace back to one sample, sequenced in a study of T cell responses to AZD1222 COVID-19 vaccine. Clones were read by immunoSEQ multiplex PCR, and TCRdb kept only the in-frame ones, dropping some. The table includes 150,000 to 200,000 clones, almost 90% detected once. This sample comprised peripheral blood, obtained on day 0 of AZD1222 vaccination. These receptors all stem from an adult in good health.

This chain links TRBV28 with TRBJ2-7, with TRBD1 matching 9 bases. Germline V lookup: CDR1 MDHEN, CDR2 SYDVKM. With V trimmed by 8 bases and J by 2 bases, 4 bases remained unmatched. The CDR3 loop spans 13 amino acids. CDR3 residues: CASGRQGAYEQYF. Here the CDR3 DNA reads TGTGCCAGCGGAAGACAGGGGGCCTACGAGCAGTACTTC.

The chain is built from TRBV6-2 or TRBV6-3 and TRBJ2-1, with 8 bases that match TRBD2. The CDR3 runs 15 residues. After removal of 4 bases from V and 10 bases from J, the junction contained 12 bases not matched to a gene. Germline CDR1 and CDR2: MNHEY and SVGEGT. CDR3 sequence: CASSFTDGGAGEQFF. Here the CDR3 DNA reads TGTGCCAGCAGTTTCACGGACGGGGGGGCCGGAGAGCAGTTCTTC.

V and J are TRBV28 and TRBJ2-6, with D uncertain. The CDR3 length is 17 residues. V was clipped by 5 bases and J by 1 base, with 15 bases between them. Germline CDR1 MDHEN, CDR2 SYDVKM. The CDR3 DNA sequence: TGTGCCAGCAGTCCCGTGACCGATAGGTCTGGGGCCAACGTCCTGACTTTC. The encoded protein is CASSPVTDRSGANVLTF. Full variable domain (outside the CDR3, taken from reference TRBV28 and TRBJ2-6): DVKVTQSSRYLVKRTGEKVFLECVQDMDHENMFWYRQDPGLGLRLIYFSYDVKMKEKGDIPEGYSVSREKKERFSLILESASTNQTSMYLCASSPVTDRSGANVLTFGAGSRLTVL.

CDR3 sequence: CASSHRDRGSNTEAFF. The CDR3 nucleotides read TGTGCCAGCAGTCACCGGGACAGGGGTTCGAACACTGAAGCTTTCTTT. The chain combines TRBV2 with TRBJ1-1, with 10 positions matching TRBD1. The CDR3 is 16 residues long. The germline V gene encodes CDR1 SNHLY and CDR2 FYNNEI. J gave up 1 base and V 5 bases, and 7 bases lay outside the gene matches.

This sequence joins TRBV10-3 and TRBJ1-1; the D is unclear. Germline lookup yields CDR1 ENHRY and CDR2 SYGVKD. V was pared by 10 bases and J by 0 bases, with 18 bases between. The CDR3 runs to 15 residues. CDR3 in DNA: TGTGCCACCCAACCGGGCCCCCCGATGAACACTGAAGCTTTCTTT. Protein: CATQPGPPMNTEAFF.

V usage is TRBV2 and J usage is TRBJ2-7; no reliable D call. Trimming cost V 8 bases and J 6 bases, with 11 bases left between them. Germline values: CDR1 SNHLY, CDR2 FYNNEI. This CDR3 has 11 amino acids. The CDR3 protein is CASGYEGEQYF. CDR3 bases: TGTGCCAGCGGGTACGAAGGCGAGCAGTACTTC.

In this sample, this clone turned up a few times. J is TRBJ2-1 and V is TRBV7-3, with a tentative D call TRBD2 (5 bases). Trimming cost V 4 bases and J 3 bases, with 7 bases left between them. Germline lookup yields CDR1 SGHTA and CDR2 FQGTGA. The CDR3 runs 13 residues. DNA of the CDR3: TGTGCCAGCAGCTGGGGAGTCTACAATGAGCAGTTCTTC. It is translated as CASSWGVYNEQFF.

This rearrangement joins TRBV4-2 to TRBJ2-7, with TRBD2 as a possible D gene (6 bases). Between the trimmed V and J ends, which lost 0 bases and 7 bases, there was a span of 10 bases. Per the germline V gene, CDR1 is LGHNA and CDR2 is YNFKEQ. The length of the CDR3 is 13 residues. In nucleotides, the CDR3 is TGTGCCAGCAGCCAAGACAGGACTACGGAGCAGTACTTC. Translating gives CASSQDRTTEQYF.

Of note for this clone: This CDR3 is missing its conserved last phenylalanine or tryptophan, likely due to a read error. No DNA is shown, since the ends of the CDR3 on it are uncertain; the CDR3 is the one TCRdb lists. The V and J genes are TRBV15 and TRBJ2-7; the DNA was not used to check the table's D call, TRBD2. Germline lookup yields CDR1 LNHNV and CDR2 YYDKDF (reference sequence). Termini included, the CDR3 measures 12 amino acids. The CDR3 spells CATSNGGDLVAL.

The rearrangement links TRBV19 to TRBJ2-7, with D hard to call. Trimming stripped 1 base from V and 6 bases from J, with 7 bases between. The CDR3 is 12 residues long. Germline V gene lookup returns CDR1 LNHDA and CDR2 SQIVND (reference sequence). CDR3 bases: TGTGCCAGTAGTATAGGGCAGGCCGAGCAGTACTTC. Residues: CASSIGQAEQYF.

This clone appeared a single time. The V and J genes are TRBV2 and TRBJ2-7, with TRBD2 identical over 14 bases. V lost 4 bases, J lost 0 bases, and 11 bases stayed unmatched. CDR1 SNHLY and CDR2 FYNNEI come from the germline V gene. This CDR3 is 19 amino acids long. For the CDR3, the DNA is TGTGCCAGCAGTGCCGGAGGACTAGCGGGGGGTAGGAGCTCCTACGAGCAGTACTTC. This gives the protein CASSAGGLAGGRSSYEQYF.

The V and J genes are TRBV27 and TRBJ1-2; D might be TRBD1 (5 bases). This CDR3 contains 16 residues. Looked up from germline, CDR1 is MNHEY and CDR2 is SMNVEV (reference sequence). Trimming removed 0 bases from V and 4 bases from J, with 15 bases in between. This chain's CDR3 is CASSLSWSRALYGYTF. CDR3 DNA sequence: TGTGCCAGCAGTTTATCGTGGTCCAGGGCACTCTATGGCTACACCTTC.